The 25 T cell receptor beta chains below all came from one sample that was sequenced in a study of blood T cell repertoires in COVID-19. Some clones are missing from TCRdb's copy, which holds only in-frame ones; the method was immunoSEQ multiplex PCR. The sample shows 300,000 to 350,000 clones, around 89% of them seen only once. Sample: peripheral blood. These receptors originate from a woman aged 40 to 55 with COVID-19, enrolled during active disease.

The chain is built from TRBV6-6 and TRBJ1-3; TRBD1 agrees at 8 bases. Germline V CDR1 and CDR2: MNHNY, SVGAGI (reference sequence). V gave up 7 bases and J gave up 6 bases; unmatched junction bases: 2. The CDR3 has 12 residues. CDR3 amino acids: CASKDRANTIYF. In DNA, the CDR3 is TGTGCCAGCAAGGACAGGGCAAACACCATATATTTT.

This clone was seen once. The genes are TRBV18 and TRBJ1-1; D not certain. Germline CDR1 reads KGHSH; CDR2 reads LQKENI. V lost 3 bases to trimming and J lost 0 bases, with 8 bases between them. There are 14 residues in the CDR3. CDR3: CASSPSAMNTEAFF. As DNA, the CDR3 is TGTGCCAGCTCACCGAGCGCCATGAACACTGAAGCTTTCTTT.

V and J are TRBV5-1 and TRBJ1-1, with 10 bases that match TRBD1. Looked up from germline, CDR1 is SGHRS and CDR2 is YFSETQ. The trim removed 0 bases at V and 12 bases at J, leaving 5 bases unmatched. This CDR3 region has 13 residues. CDR3 protein: CASSLAGQGSSFF. In nucleotides, the CDR3 is TGCGCCAGCAGCTTGGCGGGACAGGGGTCGTCTTTCTTT.

This clone was recorded only once. V gene TRBV4-2 combines with J gene TRBJ2-7, with TRBD2 as a possible D gene (5 bases). This CDR3 has 16 amino acids. Looked up from germline, CDR1 is LGHNA and CDR2 is YNFKEQ. V was trimmed by 4 bases and J by 0 bases, leaving 16 bases between them. DNA of the CDR3: TGTGCCAGCAGCCCGGGCGCGGTGGGAGACTCCTACGAGCAGTACTTC. Translated, it gives CASSPGAVGDSYEQYF.

This clone was seen only a few times. The V and J genes are TRBV19 and TRBJ1-1; D might be TRBD1 (5 bases). The V end lost 4 bases, the J end lost 7 bases, and 19 bases lay between the germline ends. CDR1 is LNHDA and CDR2 is SQIVND in the germline V gene (reference sequence). This CDR3 is 15 amino acids long. The CDR3 loop reads CASSTRTSGRGEAFF. The CDR3 DNA reads TGTGCCAGTAGTACACGAACTTCAGGGCGGGGTGAAGCTTTCTTT.

This clone was detected many times. This chain joins TRBV15 and TRBJ2-1; TRBD1 aligns across 10 bases. The CDR3 extends over 15 amino acids. V was pared by 4 bases and J by 7 bases, with 7 bases of the junction left unmatched. CDR1 and CDR2 (germline): LNHNV, YYDKDF (reference sequence). This CDR3 reads CATSTGQGISNEQFF. The DNA for the CDR3 is TGTGCCACCAGCACGGGACAGGGGATATCAAATGAGCAGTTCTTC.

This clone was seen only once. The chain links TRBV5-4 to TRBJ2-6; 9 bases fit TRBD2. Germline CDR1 is SGHNT and CDR2 is YYREEE (reference sequence). The CDR3 consists of 18 residues. Trimming at V came to 5 bases and at J to 2 bases, leaving 11 bases not matched to a gene. The CDR3 DNA sequence: TGTGCCAGCAGGAAAGCGGGGGGCCCTTTAACTGGGGCCAACGTCCTGACTTTC. Translation: CASRKAGGPLTGANVLTF.

J is TRBJ2-1 and V is TRBV9, with TRBD1 identical over 7 bases. The V segment lost 1 base and the J segment 4 bases; nucleotides outside the gene matches: 5. The CDR3 has 15 amino acids. CDR1 and CDR2 from the germline V gene are SGDLS and YYNGEE. CDR3 DNA sequence: TGTGCCAGCAGCGTAAGACAGGGCCGATACAATGAGCAGTTCTTC. Encoded protein: CASSVRQGRYNEQFF.

The rearrangement uses TRBV9 and TRBJ1-6; the match to TRBD1 covers 10 bases. CDR3 length: 16 amino acids. Losses at the gene ends were 0 bases for V and 10 bases for J; bases not matched to a gene: 7. Germline V gene sequence: CDR1 SGDLS, CDR2 YYNGEE. Here the CDR3 DNA reads TGTGCCAGCAGCGTAGCTGGGACAGGGGAATACTCACCCCTCCACTTT. Amino acid sequence: CASSVAGTGEYSPLHF.

This chain joins TRBV7-2 and TRBJ1-1; TRBD1 agrees at 7 bases. This CDR3 spans 13 amino acids. Looked up from germline, CDR1 is SGHTA and CDR2 is FQGNSA. The V gene end was trimmed by 2 bases and the J gene end by 5 bases; junction bases not matched to a gene: 2. In nucleotides, the CDR3 is TGTGCCAGCAGCTTATCGGGACAGACTGAAGCTTTCTTT. The encoded protein is CASSLSGQTEAFF.

This clone was found once. The chain joins TRBV27 to TRBJ1-5; TRBD1 might be the D (6 bases). The CDR3 loop spans 13 amino acids. V lost 6 bases and J 3 bases, leaving 9 bases between the germline ends. The germline gives CDR1 MNHEY, CDR2 SMNVEV (reference sequence). DNA of the CDR3: TGTGCCAGCAGCCAGGGGACCAATCAGCCCCAGCATTTT. This sequence encodes CASSQGTNQPQHF.

The rearrangement links TRBV9 to TRBJ1-6; D is perhaps TRBD1 (5 bases). Trimming took 0 bases from V and 5 from J, leaving 9 bases between them. This CDR3 is 15 amino acids long. The germline V gene has CDR1 SGDLS and CDR2 YYNGEE. The chain's CDR3 is CASSVEDNDNSPLHF. Written as DNA, the CDR3 is TGTGCCAGCAGCGTAGAGGACAACGATAATTCACCCCTCCACTTT.

This clone was seen more than once but under ten times. This chain uses TRBV30 with TRBJ1-2, with D possibly matching TRBD1 (5 bases). Deletions cut 4 bases from V and 8 bases from J, with 14 bases between. Germline V CDR1 and CDR2: GTSNPN, SVGIG (reference sequence). The CDR3 has 12 amino acids. In DNA, the CDR3 is TGTGCCTGGATGTGGGGGGTGGGCGGCTACACCTTC. This gives the protein CAWMWGVGGYTF.

The chain is built from TRBV19 and TRBJ1-5; 10 nucleotides line up with TRBD1. From germline, CDR1 is LNHDA and CDR2 SQIVND (reference sequence). The CDR3 has 16 amino acids. V lost 0 bases to trimming and J lost 6 bases; unmatched junction nucleotides: 5. This chain's CDR3 is CASSIDPGQGFQPQHF. The CDR3 nucleotides are TGTGCCAGTAGTATAGATCCGGGACAGGGGTTTCAGCCCCAGCATTTT.

Comment on this clone: A read error may produce the germline difference seen at one junction end. The rearrangement links TRBV7-2 to TRBJ1-5; possible D gene TRBD1, 5 bases. Germline loops: CDR1 SGHTA, CDR2 FQGNSA. This CDR3 has 13 amino acids. This CDR3 is CASSQRQGGIVNF. In nucleotides, the CDR3 is TGTGCCAGCAGCCAGAGGCAGGGAGGGATTGTTAATTTT.

This chain links TRBV5-3 with TRBJ1-5; 7 bases match TRBD1. TRBV5-3 is filed as an ORF, its function uncertain. The CDR3 has 18 amino acids. After removal of 4 bases from V and 0 bases from J, the junction contained 13 bases not matched to a gene. CDR3 nucleotides: TGTGCCAGAAGCCCGGAGGGACAGCCAACTAATAGCAATCAGCCCCAGCATTTT. It encodes CARSPEGQPTNSNQPQHF.

The chain joins TRBV5-1 to TRBJ2-1, with D unresolved. The V end lost 4 bases, the J end lost 2 bases, and 16 bases lay between the germline ends. Germline values: CDR1 SGHRS, CDR2 YFSETQ. The CDR3 consists of 16 residues. CDR3 sequence (DNA): TGCGCCAGCAGCCAACGGCGAGCGTTCACCTACAATGAGCAGTTCTTC. Residues: CASSQRRAFTYNEQFF.

This clone appeared a single time. V is TRBV6-2 or TRBV6-3 and J is TRBJ1-1, with 7 positions matching TRBD1. Looked up from germline, CDR1 is MNHEY and CDR2 is SVGEGT. The CDR3 is made up of 15 amino acids. V dropped 4 bases and J dropped 6; count of bases not matched to a gene: 11. The CDR3 here is CASSSTGTDVSEAFF. CDR3 nucleotide sequence: TGTGCCAGCAGTTCCACCGGGACAGATGTGTCTGAAGCTTTCTTT.

This clone was found once. The gene calls are TRBV28 and TRBJ2-1; TRBD2 matches at 9 bases. This CDR3 spans 12 amino acids. Germline V CDR1 and CDR2: MDHEN, SYDVKM. With V trimmed by 11 bases and J by 7 bases, 6 bases remained unmatched. CDR3 sequence reads: CAGRGLANEQFF. The CDR3 nucleotides are TGTGCCGGAAGGGGACTAGCTAATGAGCAGTTCTTC.

The chain links TRBV6-2 or TRBV6-3 to TRBJ2-3; maybe TRBD2 (5 bases). Trimming pared 0 bases from V and 2 bases from J, leaving 12 bases between. This CDR3 has 16 residues. The V gene's germline CDR1 is MNHEY and CDR2 SVGEGT. CDR3 amino acids: CASSYSAGSLTDTQYF. CDR3 coding DNA: TGTGCCAGCAGTTACTCGGCGGGTTCTCTCACAGATACGCAGTATTTT.

The chain carries TRBV11-2 and TRBJ1-2, with D possibly being TRBD1 (6 bases). Germline assignment: CDR1 SGHAT and CDR2 FQNNGV. The V gene lost 0 bases and the J gene lost 7 bases, with 12 bases spanning the gap. The CDR3 has 14 residues. CDR3 nucleotide sequence: TGTGCCAGCAGCTTAGAGTCCCAGGGGACTGGCTACACCTTC. The encoded protein is CASSLESQGTGYTF.

Concerning this clone itself: An end of the junction does not agree with germline; a read error may underlie this. V usage is TRBV7-7 and J usage is TRBJ1-6; D not resolved. In germline, CDR1 is SSHAT, CDR2 FNYEAQ (reference sequence). The CDR3 length is 13 residues. The CDR3 loop is CASSDRQGSPLHF. In DNA form, the CDR3 reads TGTGCTAGCAGCGACCGACAAGGTTCACCCCTCCACTTT.

CDR3: CASSLVPTSGGVYNEQFF. The CDR3 nucleotides read TGTGCCAGCAGCTTGGTCCCGACTAGCGGGGGGGTATACAATGAGCAGTTCTTC. The rearrangement joins TRBV11-2 to TRBJ2-1; TRBD2 matches at 14 bases. Trimming removed 3 bases from V and 4 bases from J; junction bases left unmatched: 8. The CDR3 totals 18 residues. Germline CDR1 is SGHAT and CDR2 is FQNNGV.

For the CDR3, the DNA is TGTGCCAGCAGTTACAGGGGTACCGGAAACACCATATATTTT. As protein: CASSYRGTGNTIYF. This rearrangement joins TRBV6-6 to TRBJ1-3, with TRBD1 as a possible D gene (5 bases). Germline loops: CDR1 MNHNY, CDR2 SVGAGI (reference sequence). This CDR3 has 14 residues. V lost 2 bases, J lost 4 bases, and 9 bases lay in between.

This chain joins TRBV19 and TRBJ1-5; possible D gene TRBD1, 5 bases. The ends were cut back, 9 bases at V and 5 bases at J, with 20 bases in the middle. Germline V gives CDR1 LNHDA, CDR2 SQIVND (reference sequence). The CDR3 is 15 amino acids. CDR3 sequence (DNA): TGTGCCAGCCAATTCCCGGGACTCTCTCATCAGCCCCAGCATTTT. It codes for CASQFPGLSHQPQHF. The whole variable domain, remainder taken from reference TRBV19 and TRBJ1-5, is DGGITQSPKYLFRKEGQNVTLSCEQNLNHDAMYWYRQDPGQGLRLIYYSQIVNDFQKGDIAEGYSVSREKKESFPLTVTSAQKNPTAFYLCASQFPGLSHQPQHFGDGTRLSIL.